The entry that follows covers one TCR beta chain sequence. Only one count was recorded for this clone. Its antigen remains undetermined. There are no base qualities to consult, and no much larger clone falls within one base. This record comes from a study of PD-1 blockade in classical Hodgkin lymphoma (dated by TCRdb to 2020 to 2021). Some background on the complete study: Nivolumab dosing was 3 mg/kg intravenously every 2 weeks, continuing until either disease progression or unacceptable toxicity. The study used TCR beta sequencing and CyTOF to define a peripheral blood immune signature of response to PD-1 blockade in classical Hodgkin lymphoma.

Sample time point, as interpreted from the label and publication: cycle 4 day 1 (C4D1), after less than 7 weeks of nivolumab. Every trial patient had relapsed after autologous stem cell transplantation, and cohorts A, B and C differed in prior brentuximab vedotin exposure. CD8+ T cells were purified from thawed PBMCs by magnetic negative selection with a Miltenyi CD8+ T cell isolation kit. The trial cohort comprised some 60 patients with relapsed/refractory classical Hodgkin lymphoma whose best overall responses were complete response, partial response or progressive disease. Single-agent nivolumab was administered to trial patients in the multi-cohort phase II CheckMate 205 trial. An independent review committee assessed best overall response by applying the 2007 International Working Group response criteria. Trial PBMCs were obtained immediately prior to nivolumab initiation (C1D1) and on therapy at cycle 2 day 1 and cycle 4 day 1. Peripheral blood was collected in 8 mL Vacutainer Cell Preparation Tubes, from which PBMCs were isolated by centrifugation and then cryopreserved. Purified CD4+ and CD8+ fractions were prepared only for cases with an additional available PBMC sample. Magnetically labelled cells were depleted on LS columns in a quadroMACS separator, and the flow-through was collected as the purified fraction.

Broad study findings and their caveats: Lower diversity was seen in patients whose nivolumab began less than 1 year after ASCT, and these patients were left out of later analyses so that immune reconstitution would not confound the results. Baseline TCR diversity was reported as lower in newly diagnosed patients than in healthy donors, and lower still in relapsed/refractory patients. A significant rise by C4D1 was seen in CD4+ but not CD8+ TCR diversity (p=0.0027 vs p=0.16), with the rise being most apparent in complete responders (p=0.02). Trial patients with a complete response had baseline diversity similar to that of newly diagnosed patients, while partial responders and progressors had significantly lower diversity. The study was restricted to a single clinical trial cohort, and the causes of repertoire differences, possibly disease activity or prior therapy, were left undefined.

The Qiagen DNeasy kit was used to extract genomic DNA from unsorted PBMCs and from the negatively selected CD4+ and CD8+ fractions. TCR beta CDR3 regions were amplified by immunoSEQ multiplex PCR using primers annealing to V and J segments. A synthetic immune receptor repertoire was used to minimize amplification bias, and any remaining bias was removed computationally after sequencing. For the original study's pipeline: Custom Python scripts were used to quantify repertoire diversity as the Shannon entropy index. Unsorted, CD4+ and CD8+ repertoires were analyzed separately, except for combined analyses in which CD4+ and CD8+ sequences were merged in silico. A clone counted as expanded when the clone's frequency after treatment rose at least 2-fold relative to C1D1, and clones undetected at baseline were given a pseudocount of 0.5. Clones with 0 or 1 copy at C1D1 were classified as singleton clones, and clones with 2 or more copies were classified as non-singleton clones. By matching protein sequences in sorted samples from the same patient, clones expanded in unsorted samples were annotated as CD4+, CD8+ or unknown. Wilcoxon tests on paired samples were used to test diversity changes from C1D1 to C4D1. Imported from immuneACCESS, the table was reduced by TCRdb to in-frame sequences with V and J called. These copies leave out some clones; in studies compared against another copy, an unresolved V gene accounts for under half, and the cause of the remainder is not known. That table gives V, J and clone size, and the DNA gave D and trimming. For this sample the table gives about 20,000 clones, of which over 65% were detected only once. The top ten clonotypes cover 7.3% of the sample.

CDR1 and CDR2 are read off the germline V gene (reference sequence) as MNHEY and SMNVEV. V and J lose 3 bases and 5 bases, and a span of 10 bases separates them. The CDR3 runs 13 amino acids, cysteine and phenylalanine included. Only the CDR3 DNA stays, 39 bases, in frame from base 1. The chain employs TRBV27 and TRBJ1-2, with a weak D call of TRBD1 (6 bases match). The clonotype originates from a human donor with classical Hodgkin lymphoma. The sequenced sample was CD8+ T cells from blood, obtained before the fourth cycle of nivolumab. CDR3 region: CASSFSGAYGYTF. The nucleotides are TGTGCCAGCAGTTTTTCGGGGGCGTATGGCTACACCTTC.